Listed here are 6 T cell receptor beta chains from one sample, sequenced in a study of T cell responses to AZD1222 COVID-19 vaccine. The protocol was immunoSEQ multiplex PCR, while the TCRdb copy is restricted to in-frame clones and leaves out a portion. The sample shows around 120,000 clones, 86% of them seen only once. The sequences come from peripheral blood, collected 28 days after the second AZD1222 dose. The receptors derive from an adult who received the AZD1222 COVID-19 vaccine.

The rearrangement joins TRBV4-1 to TRBJ2-5; no clear D. V lost 0 bases and J 5 bases, leaving 10 bases between the germline ends. Looked up from germline, CDR1 is MGHRA and CDR2 is YSYEKL. This CDR3 comprises 14 residues. The CDR3: CASSQEWGWETQYF. Here the CDR3 DNA reads TGCGCCAGCAGCCAAGAGTGGGGTTGGGAGACCCAGTACTTC.

The chain joins TRBV11-2 to TRBJ2-7, with D hard to call. CDR1 SGHAT and CDR2 FQNNGV come from the germline V gene. The length of the CDR3 is 14 residues. Trimming pared 0 bases from V and 5 bases from J, leaving 11 bases between. The CDR3 region is CASSLEARIHEQYF. DNA of the CDR3: TGTGCCAGCAGCTTAGAGGCTAGGATCCACGAGCAGTACTTC.

In this sample, this clone is medium-sized. The rearrangement links TRBV11-2 to TRBJ1-3; D call uncertain. The CDR3 is 12 residues long. In germline, CDR1 is SGHAT, CDR2 FQNNGV. V gave up 6 bases and J gave up 7 bases, with 10 bases separating them. This CDR3 reads CASRPSRNTIYF. CDR3 sequence (DNA): TGTGCCAGCAGACCCTCCAGGAACACCATATATTTT.

The chain has TRBV7-2 and TRBJ2-3; 7 positions match TRBD2. The trim removed 0 bases at V and 3 bases at J, leaving 6 bases unmatched. CDR3 length: 16 residues. CDR1 is SGHTA and CDR2 is FQGNSA in the germline V gene. The CDR3 nucleotides are TGTGCCAGCAGCTTAGCGCAGGGTAGCGGGACAGATACGCAGTATTTT. Amino acids: CASSLAQGSGTDTQYF.

This chain joins TRBV7-9 and TRBJ2-6; TRBD1 aligns across 9 bases. J lost 2 bases, V lost 4 bases, and 9 bases had no gene match. The CDR3 sequence is 18 residues long. Germline V CDR1 and CDR2: SEHNR, FQNEAQ (reference sequence). The CDR3 coding sequence is TGTGCCAGCAGCTCGATGGGACAGGGAGAACCTGGGGCCAACGTCCTGACTTTC. Protein sequence: CASSSMGQGEPGANVLTF.

The chain is built from TRBV5-4 and TRBJ1-4; TRBD1 matches 7 bases. CDR1 is SGHNT, CDR2 YYREEE, per germline (reference sequence). The CDR3 runs to 15 residues. V shed 2 bases and J 7 bases; nucleotides not matched to a gene: 8. CDR3 bases: TGTGCCAGCAGCTTATTGAGGGGGCGAGCTGAAAAACTGTTTTTT. Its protein product is CASSLLRGRAEKLFF.